This TCR beta chain was recovered during a study of T cell responses to AZD1222 COVID-19 vaccine. The method was immunoSEQ multiplex PCR; TCRdb's version includes in-frame clones alone and lacks a portion of them. The sample yields some 120,000 clones, about 83% seen once. The CDR3 length is 14 residues. The germline V gene has CDR1 MNHNS and CDR2 SASEGT. The V gene lost 3 bases and the J gene lost 6 bases, with 12 bases spanning the gap. This TCR was sampled from an adult in good health. Sequencing used peripheral blood, obtained on day 0 of AZD1222 vaccination. The chain is built from TRBV6-1 and TRBJ1-5; the D gene is possibly TRBD1 (5 bases). CDR3 sequence: CASSDGAEGQPQHF. The DNA of the CDR3 is TGTGCCAGCAGTGACGGGGCGGAGGGTCAGCCCCAGCATTTT.